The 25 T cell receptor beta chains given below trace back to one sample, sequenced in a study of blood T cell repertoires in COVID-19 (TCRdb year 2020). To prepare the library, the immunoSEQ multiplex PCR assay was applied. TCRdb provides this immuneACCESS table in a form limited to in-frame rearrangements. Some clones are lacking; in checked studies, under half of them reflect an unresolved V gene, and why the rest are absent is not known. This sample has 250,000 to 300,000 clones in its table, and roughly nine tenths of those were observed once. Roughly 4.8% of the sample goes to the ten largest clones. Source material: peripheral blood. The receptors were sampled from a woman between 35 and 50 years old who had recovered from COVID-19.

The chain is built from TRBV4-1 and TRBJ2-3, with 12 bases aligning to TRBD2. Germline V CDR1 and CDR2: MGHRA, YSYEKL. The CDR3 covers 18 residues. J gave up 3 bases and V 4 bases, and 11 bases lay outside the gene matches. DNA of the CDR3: TGCGCCAGCAGCCCTCTCCTCCTTCTAGCGGGGGGGACAGATACGCAGTATTTT. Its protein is CASSPLLLLAGGTDTQYF.

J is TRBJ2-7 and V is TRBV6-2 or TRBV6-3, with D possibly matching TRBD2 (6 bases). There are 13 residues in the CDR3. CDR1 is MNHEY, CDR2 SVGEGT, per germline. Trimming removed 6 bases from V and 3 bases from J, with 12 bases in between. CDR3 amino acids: CASRPSGVYEQYV. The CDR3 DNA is TGTGCCAGCAGACCTTCGGGGGTCTACGAGCAGTACGTC.

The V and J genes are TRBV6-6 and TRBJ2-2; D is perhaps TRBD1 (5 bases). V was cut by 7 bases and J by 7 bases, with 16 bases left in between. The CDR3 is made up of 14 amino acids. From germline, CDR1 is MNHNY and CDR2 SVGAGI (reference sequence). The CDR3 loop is CASNPRESNGELFF. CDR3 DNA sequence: TGTGCCAGCAATCCCAGGGAATCTAACGGGGAGCTGTTTTTT.

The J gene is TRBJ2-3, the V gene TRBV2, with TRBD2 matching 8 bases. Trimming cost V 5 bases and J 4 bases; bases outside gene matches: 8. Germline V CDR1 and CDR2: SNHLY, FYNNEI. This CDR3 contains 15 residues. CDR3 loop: CASSPPSGLSDTQYF. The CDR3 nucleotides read TGTGCCAGCAGTCCGCCTAGCGGGCTTTCAGATACGCAGTATTTT.

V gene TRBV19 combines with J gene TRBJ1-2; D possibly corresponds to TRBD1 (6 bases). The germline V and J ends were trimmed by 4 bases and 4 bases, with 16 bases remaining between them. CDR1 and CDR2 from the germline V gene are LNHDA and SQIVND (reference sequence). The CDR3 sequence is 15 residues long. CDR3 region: CASSKAPTGFYGYTF. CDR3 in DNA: TGTGCCAGTAGTAAGGCCCCCACAGGGTTCTATGGCTACACCTTC.

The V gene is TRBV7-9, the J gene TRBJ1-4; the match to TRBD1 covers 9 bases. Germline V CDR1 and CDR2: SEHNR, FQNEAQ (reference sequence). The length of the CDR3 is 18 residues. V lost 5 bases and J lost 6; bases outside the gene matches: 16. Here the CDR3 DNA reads TGTGCCAGCAGCCATGCTTCCGGGACAGGGTCGATAGATGAAAAACTGTTTTTT. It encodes CASSHASGTGSIDEKLFF.

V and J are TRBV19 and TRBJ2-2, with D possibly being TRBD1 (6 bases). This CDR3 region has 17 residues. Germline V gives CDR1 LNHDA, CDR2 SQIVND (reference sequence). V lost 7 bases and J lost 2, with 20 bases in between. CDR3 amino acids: CASNPILRTDNTGELFF. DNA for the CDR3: TGTGCCAGTAATCCAATCCTCCGGACAGATAACACCGGGGAGCTGTTTTTT.

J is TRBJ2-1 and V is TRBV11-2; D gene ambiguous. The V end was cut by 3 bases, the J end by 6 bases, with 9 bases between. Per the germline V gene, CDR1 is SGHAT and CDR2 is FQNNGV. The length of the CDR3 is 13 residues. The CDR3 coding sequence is TGTGCCAGCAGCTTTATTCGAGGCAATGAGCAGTTCTTC. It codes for CASSFIRGNEQFF.

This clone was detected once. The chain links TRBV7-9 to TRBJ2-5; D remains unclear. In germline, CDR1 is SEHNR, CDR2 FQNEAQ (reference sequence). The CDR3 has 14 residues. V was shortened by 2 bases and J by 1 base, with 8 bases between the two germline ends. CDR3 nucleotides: TGTGCCAGCAGCTTATTGGCCTCCCAAGAGACCCAGTACTTC. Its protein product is CASSLLASQETQYF.

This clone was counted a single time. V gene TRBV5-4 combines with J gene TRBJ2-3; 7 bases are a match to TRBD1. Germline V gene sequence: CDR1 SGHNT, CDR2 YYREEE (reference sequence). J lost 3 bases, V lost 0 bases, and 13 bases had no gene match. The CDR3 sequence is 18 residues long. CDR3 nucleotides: TGTGCCAGCAGCTTGGGAGTCGGTAGGACAGGTTTGACAGATACGCAGTATTTT. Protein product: CASSLGVGRTGLTDTQYF.

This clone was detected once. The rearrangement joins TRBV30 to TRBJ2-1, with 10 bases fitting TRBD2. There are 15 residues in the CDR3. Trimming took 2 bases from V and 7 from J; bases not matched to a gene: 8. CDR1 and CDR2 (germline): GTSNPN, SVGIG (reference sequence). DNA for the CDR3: TGTGCCTGGAGTATCAGCGGGGGGGCCCATAATGAGCAGTTCTTC. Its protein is CAWSISGGAHNEQFF.

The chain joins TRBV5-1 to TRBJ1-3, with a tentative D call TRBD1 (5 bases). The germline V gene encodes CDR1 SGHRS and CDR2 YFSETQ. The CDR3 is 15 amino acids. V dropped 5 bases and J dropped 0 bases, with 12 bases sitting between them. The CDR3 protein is CASSFQGYSGNTIYF. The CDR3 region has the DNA TGCGCCAGCAGTTTTCAGGGTTACTCTGGAAACACCATATATTTT.

The CDR3 coding sequence is TGTGCCTGGAGGGGACAGATTTACACTGAAGCTTTCTTT. This sequence encodes CAWRGQIYTEAFF. This chain joins TRBV30 and TRBJ1-1; 7 bases match TRBD1. The CDR3 contains 13 residues. V shed 3 bases and J 3 bases; nucleotides not matched to a gene: 4. Germline CDR1 is GTSNPN and CDR2 is SVGIG (reference sequence).

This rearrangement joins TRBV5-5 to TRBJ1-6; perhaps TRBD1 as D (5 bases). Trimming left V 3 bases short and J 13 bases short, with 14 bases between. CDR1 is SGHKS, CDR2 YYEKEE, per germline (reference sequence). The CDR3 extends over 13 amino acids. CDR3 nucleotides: TGTGCCAGCAGCTCAGACAGCGGGTCCCCCCTCCACTTT. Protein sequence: CASSSDSGSPLHF.

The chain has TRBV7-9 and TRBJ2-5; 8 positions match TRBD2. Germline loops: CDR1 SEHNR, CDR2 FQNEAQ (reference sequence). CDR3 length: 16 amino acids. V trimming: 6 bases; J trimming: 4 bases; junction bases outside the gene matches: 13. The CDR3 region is CASSDTGTSFLETQYF. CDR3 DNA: TGTGCCAGCAGTGATACCGGGACTAGTTTCCTAGAGACCCAGTACTTC.

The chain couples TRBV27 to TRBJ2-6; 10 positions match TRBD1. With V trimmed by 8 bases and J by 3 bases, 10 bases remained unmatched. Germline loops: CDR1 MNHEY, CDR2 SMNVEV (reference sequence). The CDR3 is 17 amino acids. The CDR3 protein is CASGPWTGGGGANVLTF. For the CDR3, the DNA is TGTGCCAGCGGCCCTTGGACAGGGGGAGGTGGGGCCAACGTCCTGACTTTC.

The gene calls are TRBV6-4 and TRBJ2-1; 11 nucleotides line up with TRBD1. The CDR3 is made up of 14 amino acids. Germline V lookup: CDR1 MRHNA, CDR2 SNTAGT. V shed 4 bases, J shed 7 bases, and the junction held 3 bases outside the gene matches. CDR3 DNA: TGTGCCAGCAGTGGGGACAGGGGGTCTAATGAGCAGTTCTTC. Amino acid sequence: CASSGDRGSNEQFF.

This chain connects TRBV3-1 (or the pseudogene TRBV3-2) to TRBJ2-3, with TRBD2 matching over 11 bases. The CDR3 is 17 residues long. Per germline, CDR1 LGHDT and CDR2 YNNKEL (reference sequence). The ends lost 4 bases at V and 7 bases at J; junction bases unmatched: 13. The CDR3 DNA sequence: TGTGCCAGCAGCCTCGCCCCTAGCGGGAGGATCCCCTATACGCAGTATTTT. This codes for CASSLAPSGRIPYTQYF.

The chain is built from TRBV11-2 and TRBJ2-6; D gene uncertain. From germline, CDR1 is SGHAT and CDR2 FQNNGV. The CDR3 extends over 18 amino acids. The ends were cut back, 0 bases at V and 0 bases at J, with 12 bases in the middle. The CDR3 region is CASSLDVGLTSGANVLTF. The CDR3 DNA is TGTGCCAGCAGCTTAGATGTTGGGCTGACCTCTGGGGCCAACGTCCTGACTTTC.

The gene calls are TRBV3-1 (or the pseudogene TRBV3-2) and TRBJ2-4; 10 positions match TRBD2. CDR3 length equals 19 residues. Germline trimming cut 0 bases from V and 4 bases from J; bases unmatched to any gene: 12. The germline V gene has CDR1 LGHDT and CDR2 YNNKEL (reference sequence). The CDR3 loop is CASSQELVSGRRVKNIQYF. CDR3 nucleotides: TGTGCCAGCAGCCAAGAGTTAGTTAGCGGGAGGCGGGTAAAAAACATTCAGTACTTC.

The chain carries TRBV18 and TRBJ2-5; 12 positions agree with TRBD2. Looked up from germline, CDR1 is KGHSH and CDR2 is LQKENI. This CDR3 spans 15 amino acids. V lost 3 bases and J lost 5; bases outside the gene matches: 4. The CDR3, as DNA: TGTGCCAGCTCACCGACTAGCGGGAGAGAGGAGACCCAGTACTTC. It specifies CASSPTSGREETQYF.

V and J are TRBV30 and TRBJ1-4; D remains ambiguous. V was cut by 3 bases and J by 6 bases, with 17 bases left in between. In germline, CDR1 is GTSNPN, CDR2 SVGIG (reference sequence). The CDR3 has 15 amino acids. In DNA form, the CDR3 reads TGTGCCTGGAGCCTGTCAACGGGGTCATATGAAAAACTGTTTTTT. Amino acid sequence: CAWSLSTGSYEKLFF.

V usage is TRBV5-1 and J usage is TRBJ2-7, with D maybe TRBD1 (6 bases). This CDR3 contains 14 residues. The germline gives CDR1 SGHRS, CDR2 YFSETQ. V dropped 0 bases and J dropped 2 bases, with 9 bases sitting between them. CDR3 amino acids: CASSLGQEPYEQYF. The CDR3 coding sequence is TGCGCCAGCAGCTTGGGACAGGAGCCCTACGAGCAGTACTTC. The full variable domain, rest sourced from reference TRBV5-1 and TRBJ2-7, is KAGVTQTPRYLIKTRGQQVTLSCSPISGHRSVSWYQQTPGQGLQFLFEYFSETQRNKGNFPGRFSGRQFSNSRSEMNVSTLELGDSALYLCASSLGQEPYEQYFGPGTRLTVT.

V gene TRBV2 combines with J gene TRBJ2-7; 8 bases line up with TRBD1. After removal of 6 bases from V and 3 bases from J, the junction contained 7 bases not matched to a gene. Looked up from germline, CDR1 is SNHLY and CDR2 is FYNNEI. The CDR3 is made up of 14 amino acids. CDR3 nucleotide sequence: TGTGCCAGCAGATACGGACAGGGCTTCTACGAGCAGTACTTC. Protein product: CASRYGQGFYEQYF.

The CDR3 region is CASSLSKGENYGYTF. Written as DNA, the CDR3 is TGTGCCAGCAGCTTATCGAAAGGAGAGAACTATGGCTACACCTTC. The chain has TRBV7-9 and TRBJ1-2; D call uncertain. Germline loops: CDR1 SEHNR, CDR2 FQNEAQ (reference sequence). The CDR3 covers 15 residues. V dropped 2 bases and J dropped 2 bases, with 12 bases sitting between them.